Listed below are T cell receptor beta chains from one sample, sequenced in a study of blood T cell repertoires in COVID-19. Profiling relied on immunoSEQ multiplex PCR, and the TCRdb table lists in-frame clones only, not all of them. The table records about 150,000 clones, approximately 84% of them present only once. Specimen: PBMCs or T cells enriched from blood (not recorded which). The source of these receptors is a woman between 50 and 59 years old with acute COVID-19. Each CDR3 is given with its conserved first and last residue. Fields, in order: clone size, J gene, V gene, D gene, CDR3 DNA, CDR3 protein. A D gene is named only where the DNA matches it firmly. Clone size is shown for a subset of rows, as once, few, many or a class of expanded clone.

size: .; J: TRBJ1-1; V: TRBV24-1; D: TRBD1; DNA: TGTGCCACCAGTGAGACAGGGGACACTGAAGCTTTCTTT; CDR3: CATSETGDTEAFF
size: .; J: TRBJ2-1; V: TRBV7-3; D: .; DNA: TGTGCCAGCAGCCCTCAAGCGGGTAGCTCCTACAATGAGCAGTTCTTC; CDR3: CASSPQAGSSYNEQFF
size: many; J: TRBJ2-3; V: TRBV5-1; D: TRBD2; DNA: TGCGCCAGCAGCTACGGACTAGCGGGAGGTAACACAGATACGCAGTATTTT; CDR3: CASSYGLAGGNTDTQYF
size: .; J: TRBJ2-7; V: TRBV9; D: TRBD1; DNA: TGTGCCAGCAGCGTAGGTGGACAGGGATCCTCCTACGAGCAGTACTTC; CDR3: CASSVGGQGSSYEQYF
size: .; J: TRBJ2-3; V: TRBV5-1; D: TRBD1; DNA: TGCGCCAGCAGCTCCCCCCCCGGGACAGGTATGACAGATACGCAGTATTTT; CDR3: CASSSPPGTGMTDTQYF
size: .; J: TRBJ1-1; V: TRBV10-3; D: TRBD1; DNA: TGTGCCATCAGTACAGAGGACAGGGGTGGTACTGAAGCTTTCTTT; CDR3: CAISTEDRGGTEAFF
size: .; J: TRBJ2-3; V: TRBV4-3; D: .; DNA: TGCGCCAGCAGCCAAGCCCCCGGGGCGGAGGGTACAGATACGCAGTATTTT; CDR3: CASSQAPGAEGTDTQYF
size: .; J: TRBJ2-3; V: TRBV7-2; D: .; DNA: TGTGCCAGCAGCTTAGCGAGGGTAGATACGCAGTATTTT; CDR3: CASSLARVDTQYF
size: .; J: TRBJ1-1; V: TRBV19; D: TRBD1; DNA: TGTGCCAGTAGTATACGGGGACAGGGAAACACTGAAGCTTTCTTT; CDR3: CASSIRGQGNTEAFF
size: .; J: TRBJ2-2; V: TRBV9; D: TRBD2; DNA: TGTGCCAGCAGCGCGACTAGCGCCGCGAACACCGGGGAGCTGTTTTTT; CDR3: CASSATSAANTGELFF
size: once; J: TRBJ2-4; V: TRBV20-1; D: .; DNA: TGCAGTGCCCTAGCCAAAAACATTCAGTACTTC; CDR3: CSALAKNIQYF
size: few; J: TRBJ2-2; V: TRBV5-6; D: .; DNA: TGTGCCAGCAGGCGTGGGGGGTGGGTGAACACCGGGGAGCTGTTTTTT; CDR3: CASRRGGWVNTGELFF
size: .; J: TRBJ1-2; V: TRBV2; D: TRBD1; DNA: TGTGCCAGCACCCCTTATGGGACAGGGGAGGCTGGTGGCTACACCTTC; CDR3: CASTPYGTGEAGGYTF
size: .; J: TRBJ2-3; V: TRBV7-2; D: TRBD2; DNA: TGTGCCAGCAGCTACGGACTAGCGGGAGGTTATACGCAGTATTTT; CDR3: CASSYGLAGGYTQYF
size: .; J: TRBJ2-7; V: TRBV7-8; D: TRBD1; DNA: TGTGCCAGCAGCTTAATTGGGACAGGACCCTACGAGCAGTACTTC; CDR3: CASSLIGTGPYEQYF
size: .; J: TRBJ2-1; V: TRBV28; D: TRBD1; DNA: TGTGCCAGCAGTACCCGGACAGGGCTCAATGAGCAGTTCTTC; CDR3: CASSTRTGLNEQFF
size: .; J: TRBJ2-2; V: TRBV19; D: .; DNA: TGTGCCAGTAGTATATATTGGGGGGGCTCCGGGGAGCTGTTTTTT; CDR3: CASSIYWGGSGELFF
size: .; J: TRBJ1-2; V: TRBV5-1; D: TRBD1; DNA: TGCGCCAGCAGCGATCGACAGGGGCCGAACTATGGCTACACCTTC; CDR3: CASSDRQGPNYGYTF
size: once; J: TRBJ1-4; V: TRBV6-1; D: TRBD1; DNA: TGTGCCAGCAGTGAGTATAGGACAGGGGATGAAAAACTGTTTTTT; CDR3: CASSEYRTGDEKLFF
size: once; J: TRBJ1-1; V: TRBV23-1; D: .; DNA: TGCGCCAGCAGTCATCCAGAGGAGGGGGGGGACACTGAAGCTTTCTTT; CDR3: CASSHPEEGGDTEAFF
size: few; J: TRBJ2-3; V: TRBV30; D: .; DNA: TGTGCCTGGAGTGGCCATCCTCGGGGAGCAGATACGCAGTATTTT; CDR3: CAWSGHPRGADTQYF
size: .; J: TRBJ1-2; V: TRBV5-5; D: .; DNA: TGTGCCAGCAGCTTGAACAGGGTTGGCTATGGCTACACCTTC; CDR3: CASSLNRVGYGYTF